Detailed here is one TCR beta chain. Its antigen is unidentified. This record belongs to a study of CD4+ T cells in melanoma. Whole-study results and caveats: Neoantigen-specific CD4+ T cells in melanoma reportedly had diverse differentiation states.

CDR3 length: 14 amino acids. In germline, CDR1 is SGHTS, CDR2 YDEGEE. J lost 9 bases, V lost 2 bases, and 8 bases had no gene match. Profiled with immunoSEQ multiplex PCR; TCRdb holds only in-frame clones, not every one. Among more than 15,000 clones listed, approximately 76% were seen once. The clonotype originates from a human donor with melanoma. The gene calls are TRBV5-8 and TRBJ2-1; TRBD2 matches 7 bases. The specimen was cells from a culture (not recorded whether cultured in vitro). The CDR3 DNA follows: TGTGCCAGCAGCTTCTCCTCGACTAGCACTGAGCAGTTCTTC. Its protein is CASSFSSTSTEQFF.